Each of the 10 T cell receptor beta chains below was sequenced from the same sample in a study of blood T cells in healthy people across ages. A second PCR of 7 to 11 cycles used a sample-barcoded 5' primer and a J-beta primer mix. From the 5' RACE reads, TCRdb called clonotypes with MiXCR, one entry per CDR3 protein. Of 1.2 million to 1.5 million distinct CDR3 sequences listed, roughly 40% are singletons. Sequences were obtained from blood. The receptors derive from a young woman in good health.

V is TRBV10-3 and J is TRBJ1-2; weak D call: TRBD1 (5 bases). Germline CDR1 and CDR2: ENHRY and SYGVKD. This CDR3 spans 17 amino acids. The V end lost 10 bases, the J end lost 1 base, and 25 bases lay between the germline ends. CDR3 nucleotides: TGTGCCACCATGGGCGGGGGAGAGCCTGAACTTAACTATGGCTACACCTTC. This translates into CATMGGGEPELNYGYTF.

This clonotype is a singleton in its sample. This rearrangement joins TRBV5-1 to TRBJ1-4; D not resolved. The V gene lost 2 bases and the J gene lost 7 bases, with 12 bases spanning the gap. Germline V CDR1 and CDR2: SGHRS, YFSETQ. The CDR3 length is 14 residues. CDR3 sequence reads: CASSFDGSGEKLFF. The CDR3 DNA is TGCGCCAGCAGCTTTGACGGGTCAGGTGAAAAACTGTTTTTT.

The rearrangement uses TRBV27 and TRBJ1-6; D uncertain. Trimming took off 6 bases at V and 9 bases at J, with 18 bases between the two ends. This CDR3 has 15 residues. Germline loops: CDR1 MNHEY, CDR2 SMNVEV (reference sequence). The CDR3 reads CASRPPGKISSPLHF. DNA of the CDR3: TGTGCCAGCAGACCACCGGGGAAAATAAGTTCACCCCTCCACTTT.

As DNA, the CDR3 is TGTGCCAGCAGGAATACAGGGTGGGGTGAAAAACTGTTTTTT. It specifies CASRNTGWGEKLFF. The rearrangement links TRBV27 to TRBJ1-4, with D maybe TRBD1 (6 bases). CDR1 is MNHEY, CDR2 SMNVEV, per germline (reference sequence). This CDR3 region has 14 residues. V was clipped by 6 bases and J by 7 bases, with 15 bases between them.

The J gene is TRBJ1-2, the V gene TRBV5-5; TRBD1 is a possible D gene (5 bases). Germline CDR1 is SGHKS and CDR2 is YYEKEE (reference sequence). Trimming shortened V by 3 bases and J by 1 base, and 10 bases separated the two germline ends. This CDR3 is built from 14 residues. The CDR3 region has the DNA TGTGCCAGCAGCTGGGACCAGGTTAACTATGGCTACACCTTC. This codes for CASSWDQVNYGYTF.

The rearrangement joins TRBV2 to TRBJ1-1, with D perhaps matching TRBD1 (5 bases). Germline V CDR1 and CDR2: SNHLY, FYNNEI. V was clipped by 2 bases and J by 3 bases, with 7 bases between them. The CDR3 spans 13 residues. The CDR3 region has the DNA TGTGCCAGCAGTGAATCAGGGTACACTGAAGCTTTCTTT. This encodes CASSESGYTEAFF.

The rearrangement uses TRBV9 and TRBJ1-1; D is possibly TRBD1 (5 bases). The CDR3 contains 12 residues. V lost 3 bases and J lost 11, with 14 bases in between. Germline loops: CDR1 SGDLS, CDR2 YYNGEE. The CDR3 DNA sequence: TGTGCCAGCAGCGACTCATCAGGGAAGGCTTTCTTT. Protein: CASSDSSGKAFF. Filled out from reference TRBV9 and TRBJ1-1, the complete variable domain reads DSGVTQTPKHLITATGQRVTLRCSPRSGDLSVYWYQQSLDQGLQFLIQYYNGEERAKGNILERFSAQQFPDLHSELNLSSLELGDSALYFCASSDSSGKAFFGQGTRLTVV.

The rearrangement joins TRBV4-1 to TRBJ2-1, with 13 positions matching TRBD2. Germline V CDR1 and CDR2: MGHRA, YSYEKL. The trim removed 4 bases at V and 9 bases at J, leaving 9 bases unmatched. This CDR3 is 16 amino acids long. CDR3 residues: CASSPRGTSGDSEQFF. The DNA for the CDR3 is TGCGCCAGCAGCCCCCGAGGGACTAGCGGGGACAGTGAGCAGTTCTTC.

This clonotype was recorded a few times. The CDR3 protein is CSSPGTGSSYNEQFF. The CDR3 coding sequence is TGCAGCAGTCCCGGGACAGGGAGCTCCTACAATGAGCAGTTCTTC. This chain connects TRBV20-1 to TRBJ2-1, with 9 bases fitting TRBD1. Germline V gives CDR1 DFQATT, CDR2 SNEGSKA (reference sequence). The CDR3 is made up of 15 amino acids.

The rearrangement joins TRBV7-6 to TRBJ1-5; 9 bases map to TRBD1. Germline V gene data show CDR1 as SGHVS and CDR2 as FNYEAQ. J gave up 3 bases and V 6 bases, and 6 bases lay outside the gene matches. The length of the CDR3 is 15 residues. In DNA form, the CDR3 reads TGTGCCAGCAGACAGGGGACAGGGCCCAATCAGCCCCAGCATTTT. Its translation is CASRQGTGPNQPQHF.